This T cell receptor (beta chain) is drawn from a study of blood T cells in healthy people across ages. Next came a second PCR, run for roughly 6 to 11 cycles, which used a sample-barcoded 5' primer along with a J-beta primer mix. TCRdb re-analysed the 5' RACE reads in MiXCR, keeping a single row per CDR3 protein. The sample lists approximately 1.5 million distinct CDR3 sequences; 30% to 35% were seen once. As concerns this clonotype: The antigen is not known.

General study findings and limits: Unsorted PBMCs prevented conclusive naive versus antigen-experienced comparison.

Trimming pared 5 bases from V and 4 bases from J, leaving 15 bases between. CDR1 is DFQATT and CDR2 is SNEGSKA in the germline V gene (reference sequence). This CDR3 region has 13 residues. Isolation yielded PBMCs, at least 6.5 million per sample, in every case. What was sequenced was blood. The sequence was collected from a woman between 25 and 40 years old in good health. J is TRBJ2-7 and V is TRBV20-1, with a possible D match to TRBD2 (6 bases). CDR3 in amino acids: CSASNGGDYEQYF. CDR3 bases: TGCAGTGCTTCCAACGGCGGGGATTACGAGCAGTACTTC.